The 28 T cell receptor beta chains presented below share a single source sample, sequenced in a study of shared clonotypes between healthy human individuals. Only in-frame clones appear in the TCRdb table, and some are missing; sequencing was by immunoSEQ multiplex PCR. The sample has 2 million to 2.5 million clones; just under 95% are singletons. The sequencing input was naive CD4+ T cells from PBMCs. As for subset: CD45RA+ positively selected. The receptor set was obtained from a young man in good health. Some clones in this sample may be carry-over from other donors' samples.

The rearrangement links TRBV10-3 to TRBJ2-1; TRBD2 is a possible D gene (5 bases). Trimming pared 6 bases from V and 0 bases from J, leaving 15 bases between. Per germline, CDR1 ENHRY and CDR2 SYGVKD. This CDR3 has 16 residues. CDR3 DNA: TGTGCCATCAGGGCCGCGGGCGCGAGCTCCTACAATGAGCAGTTCTTC. Its protein product is CAIRAAGASSYNEQFF.

The V and J genes are TRBV19 and TRBJ2-2; possible D gene TRBD1, 5 bases. The ends were cut back, 2 bases at V and 2 bases at J, with 12 bases in the middle. The germline gives CDR1 LNHDA, CDR2 SQIVND (reference sequence). This CDR3 contains 16 residues. The CDR3 region is CASSINPRANTGELFF. In DNA, the CDR3 is TGTGCCAGTAGTATAAACCCCAGGGCTAACACCGGGGAGCTGTTTTTT. Full variable domain (outside the CDR3, taken from reference TRBV19 and TRBJ2-2): DGGITQSPKYLFRKEGQNVTLSCEQNLNHDAMYWYRQDPGQGLRLIYYSQIVNDFQKGDIAEGYSVSREKKESFPLTVTSAQKNPTAFYLCASSINPRANTGELFFGEGSRLTVL.

The chain employs TRBV5-1 and TRBJ2-1; 7 bases agree with TRBD1. From germline, CDR1 is SGHRS and CDR2 YFSETQ. This CDR3 spans 13 amino acids. The junction had 5 bases not matched to a gene; V was cut back by 6 bases and J by 5 bases. CDR3 sequence: CASKRTGNNEQFF. CDR3 nucleotides: TGCGCCAGCAAAAGGACAGGTAACAATGAGCAGTTCTTC. Full variable domain (missing parts from reference TRBV5-1 and TRBJ2-1): KAGVTQTPRYLIKTRGQQVTLSCSPISGHRSVSWYQQTPGQGLQFLFEYFSETQRNKGNFPGRFSGRQFSNSRSEMNVSTLELGDSALYLCASKRTGNNEQFFGPGTRLTVL.

The CDR3 here is CAWSNTRSRQPQHF. The CDR3 bases are TGTGCCTGGAGCAATACCCGCAGCCGGCAGCCCCAGCATTTT. The chain is built from TRBV30 and TRBJ1-5, with no clear D. V lost 3 bases to trimming and J lost 7 bases, with 16 bases between them. The CDR3 extends over 14 amino acids. The germline V gene encodes CDR1 GTSNPN and CDR2 SVGIG (reference sequence).

The J gene is TRBJ1-4, the V gene TRBV10-3, with D hard to call. V was clipped by 7 bases and J by 3 bases, with 9 bases between them. CDR1 is ENHRY and CDR2 is SYGVKD in the germline V gene. CDR3 length equals 13 residues. For the CDR3, the DNA is TGTGCCATCAAGGGCAATGCTAATGAAAAACTGTTTTTT. Protein sequence: CAIKGNANEKLFF.

This chain links TRBV9 with TRBJ2-2, with D possibly matching TRBD2 (5 bases). Germline V gene sequence: CDR1 SGDLS, CDR2 YYNGEE. This CDR3 is built from 15 residues. The germline V and J ends were trimmed by 3 bases and 0 bases, with 9 bases remaining between them. The CDR3 region is CASSEAGTNTGELFF. CDR3 bases: TGTGCCAGCAGCGAGGCGGGCACGAACACCGGGGAGCTGTTTTTT.

The V call is TRBV28, the J call TRBJ2-1; the D is unclear. The CDR3 totals 14 residues. Trimming removed 5 bases from V and 14 bases from J, with 22 bases in between. Per germline, CDR1 MDHEN and CDR2 SYDVKM. The DNA of the CDR3 is TGTGCCAGCAGTCCCCGCCCCACCCAAATTAAAGAGTTCTTC. This sequence encodes CASSPRPTQIKEFF.

This chain joins TRBV9 and TRBJ2-1; 8 bases match TRBD2. Trimming at V came to 4 bases and at J to 9 bases, leaving 12 bases not matched to a gene. CDR1 is SGDLS, CDR2 YYNGEE, per germline. The CDR3 length is 15 residues. The CDR3 loop reads CASSPGGAGGPEQFF. CDR3 in DNA: TGTGCCAGCAGCCCTGGAGGTGCGGGAGGACCTGAGCAGTTCTTC. Variable domain in full (rest from reference TRBV9 and TRBJ2-1): DSGVTQTPKHLITATGQRVTLRCSPRSGDLSVYWYQQSLDQGLQFLIQYYNGEERAKGNILERFSAQQFPDLHSELNLSSLELGDSALYFCASSPGGAGGPEQFFGPGTRLTVL.

V usage is TRBV18 and J usage is TRBJ2-5; 7 nucleotides align to TRBD2. V lost 3 bases, J lost 0 bases, and 7 bases stayed unmatched. The CDR3 contains 16 residues. Looked up from germline, CDR1 is KGHSH and CDR2 is LQKENI. The CDR3 nucleotides are TGTGCCAGCTCACCCGCGTCACTAGCGTACCAAGAGACCCAGTACTTC. It encodes CASSPASLAYQETQYF.

The chain combines TRBV28 with TRBJ2-2; TRBD2 is a possible D gene (5 bases). The V gene's germline CDR1 is MDHEN and CDR2 SYDVKM. This CDR3 region has 16 residues. Trimming took off 5 bases at V and 4 bases at J, with 17 bases between the two ends. CDR3 bases: TGTGCCAGCAGTCCGCACGGGGTCGGCGTCACCGGGGAGCTGTTTTTT. Residues: CASSPHGVGVTGELFF.

The count of this clone is one. The chain employs TRBV15 and TRBJ1-3; D call uncertain. The germline CDR1 and CDR2 sequences are LNHNV and YYDKDF (reference sequence). V was clipped by 1 base and J by 1 base, with 8 bases between them. The CDR3 loop spans 15 amino acids. Here the CDR3 reads CATSRAGKSGNTIYF. The CDR3, as DNA: TGTGCCACCAGCAGAGCCGGGAAATCTGGAAACACCATATATTTT.

In its sample, this clone was seen a few times. The chain combines TRBV27 with TRBJ2-3, with D perhaps TRBD1 or TRBD2 (5 bases each). The V end was cut by 2 bases, the J end by 0 bases, with 9 bases between. Germline V gives CDR1 MNHEY, CDR2 SMNVEV (reference sequence). The CDR3 consists of 15 residues. Here the CDR3 DNA reads TGTGCCAGCAGTTTAATGAGGGGAAGCACAGATACGCAGTATTTT. It is translated as CASSLMRGSTDTQYF.

The chain has TRBV27 and TRBJ2-2; 12 nucleotides match TRBD2. CDR1 and CDR2 from the germline V gene are MNHEY and SMNVEV (reference sequence). The V and J ends lost 1 base and 5 bases, in that order; junction bases with no gene match: 2. CDR3 length equals 16 residues. CDR3 protein: CASSLWTSGITGELFF. In DNA, the CDR3 is TGTGCCAGCAGTTTATGGACTAGCGGGATTACCGGGGAGCTGTTTTTT.

This clone is a singleton in its sample. V is TRBV5-1 and J is TRBJ1-1; no firm D call. V shed 1 base and J shed 2 bases, with 15 bases lying between them. Germline-derived CDR1 and CDR2 are SGHRS and YFSETQ. CDR3 length: 16 residues. The CDR3 DNA reads as TGCGCCAGCAGCTTGAACCCCACCACCCTCAACACTGAAGCTTTCTTT. This gives the protein CASSLNPTTLNTEAFF.

This chain connects TRBV7-2 to TRBJ1-4, with D perhaps matching TRBD1 (6 bases). Germline V gene sequence: CDR1 SGHTA, CDR2 FQGNSA. The V end was cut by 0 bases, the J end by 2 bases, with 10 bases between. There are 16 residues in the CDR3. For the CDR3, the DNA is TGTGCCAGCAGCTTAGCGGGGGCGCGGACTAATGAAAAACTGTTTTTT. Translation: CASSLAGARTNEKLFF.

V is TRBV21-1 and J is TRBJ2-1; TRBD1, the table's D call, lacks a check against the DNA. TRBV21-1 is shown as a pseudogene. CDR3 length: 14 residues. The CDR3 coding sequence is TGTGCCAGCAGCGAGACAGGGGCGGACAATGAGCAGTTCTTC. Protein product: CASSETGADNEQFF.

The chain combines TRBV5-1 with TRBJ2-1; 9 bases line up with TRBD1. The germline V gene encodes CDR1 SGHRS and CDR2 YFSETQ. CDR3 size: 16 residues. Trimming cost V 5 bases and J 7 bases; bases outside gene matches: 13. The CDR3 sequence is CASRPEPGQGTNEQFF. The CDR3 DNA follows: TGCGCCAGCAGACCAGAACCGGGACAGGGTACAAATGAGCAGTTCTTC.

The chain carries TRBV4-1 and TRBJ1-2; D remains ambiguous. CDR3 length: 13 residues. Germline values: CDR1 MGHRA, CDR2 YSYEKL. V lost 3 bases, J lost 8 bases, and 13 bases lay in between. CDR3 residues: CASSHPPGGGYTF. DNA of the CDR3: TGCGCCAGCAGCCATCCTCCGGGCGGGGGCTACACCTTC.

V usage is TRBV28 and J usage is TRBJ2-5, with 9 bases that match TRBD2. V lost 2 bases and J lost 9; bases outside the gene matches: 4. The CDR3 is 13 residues long. Germline-derived CDR1 and CDR2 are MDHEN and SYDVKM. CDR3 nucleotides: TGTGCCAGCAGTTTACGGCGGGGGGGGTCCCAGTACTTC. It translates to CASSLRRGGSQYF.

The chain has TRBV6-1 and TRBJ2-3; possible D gene TRBD2, 6 bases. Germline V gene data show CDR1 as MNHNS and CDR2 as SASEGT. Trimming stripped 9 bases from V and 1 base from J, with 14 bases between. The length of the CDR3 is 14 residues. In DNA, the CDR3 is TGTGCCAGTGTTAGACTAGAAGGCACAGATACGCAGTATTTT. Residues: CASVRLEGTDTQYF.

V and J are TRBV6-5 and TRBJ1-3, with a tentative D call TRBD1 (6 bases). CDR3 length: 15 residues. V dropped 6 bases and J dropped 0 bases, with 12 bases sitting between them. Germline V gives CDR1 MNHEY, CDR2 SVGAGI. CDR3 sequence: CASRRQASSGNTIYF. Here the CDR3 DNA reads TGTGCCAGCAGGCGACAGGCCAGCTCTGGAAACACCATATATTTT.

This sequence joins TRBV7-9 and TRBJ2-7; 8 bases are shared with TRBD1. Per the germline V gene, CDR1 is SEHNR and CDR2 is FQNEAQ (reference sequence). The CDR3 sequence is 14 residues long. J gave up 8 bases and V 2 bases, and 8 bases lay outside the gene matches. CDR3 region: CASSLSLTGEKQYF. The CDR3 bases are TGTGCCAGCAGCTTATCTTTGACAGGGGAGAAGCAGTACTTC. Based on the CDR3 plus reference TRBV7-9 and TRBJ2-7, the full variable domain is DTGVSQNPRHKITKRGQNVTFRCDPISEHNRLYWYRQTLGQGPEFLTYFQNEAQLEKSRLLSDRFSAERPKGSFSTLEIQRTEQGDSAMYLCASSLSLTGEKQYFGPGTRLTVT.

This clone was seen a few times. V is TRBV30 and J is TRBJ1-1, with a weak D call TRBD1 (5 bases). The germline V gene encodes CDR1 GTSNPN and CDR2 SVGIG (reference sequence). V was cut by 7 bases and J by 2 bases, with 14 bases left in between. This CDR3 contains 13 residues. CDR3 nucleotides: TGTGCCTCCGCGTTCGGGACTAACACTGAAGCTTTCTTT. Translation gives CASAFGTNTEAFF.

With regard to this clone: Distinct nucleotide sequences in the sample also encode this CDR3. The chain couples TRBV18 to TRBJ2-5; D ambiguous. V lost 0 bases to trimming and J lost 4 bases, with 9 bases between them. Per the germline V gene, CDR1 is KGHSH and CDR2 is LQKENI. The CDR3 loop spans 14 amino acids. CDR3 sequence reads: CASSPPGSVETQYF. CDR3 nucleotide sequence: TGTGCCAGCTCACCACCGGGATCTGTAGAGACCCAGTACTTC.

V and J are TRBV6-1 and TRBJ2-7; D may be TRBD2 (5 bases). This CDR3 is 13 amino acids long. The V end was cut by 3 bases, the J end by 3 bases, with 9 bases between. The germline V gene has CDR1 MNHNS and CDR2 SASEGT. DNA of the CDR3: TGTGCCAGCAGTGACGAGGGTGGCTACGAGCAGTACTTC. Its protein product is CASSDEGGYEQYF.

Concerning this clone itself: Other nucleotide sequences in the sample specify the same CDR3. V is TRBV11-2 and J is TRBJ2-3; D is undetermined. From germline, CDR1 is SGHAT and CDR2 FQNNGV. With 2 bases removed from V and 2 bases from J, the gap between germline ends came to 2 bases. The CDR3 contains 12 residues. CDR3 sequence (DNA): TGTGCCAGCAGCTTAAACACAGATACGCAGTATTTT. Translation gives CASSLNTDTQYF.

For this clone: Different DNA sequences within this sample yield the same CDR3. The chain recombines TRBV5-1 with TRBJ2-7, with TRBD2 matching 8 bases. This CDR3 has 14 residues. Germline trimming cut 4 bases from V and 0 bases from J; bases unmatched to any gene: 3. CDR1 and CDR2 (germline): SGHRS, YFSETQ. CDR3 residues: CASSPSGSSYEQYF. The CDR3, as DNA: TGCGCCAGCAGCCCCAGCGGGAGCTCCTACGAGCAGTACTTC.

The genes are TRBV29-1 and TRBJ2-7, with 7 bases matching TRBD1. V lost 6 bases, J lost 3 bases, and 17 bases stayed unmatched. CDR3 length: 16 residues. The V gene's germline CDR1 is SQVTM and CDR2 ANQGSEA. The CDR3 region is CSVQGATGQFYYEQYF. In nucleotides, the CDR3 is TGCAGCGTCCAAGGCGCTACGGGACAGTTTTACTACGAGCAGTACTTC.